This entry describes one TCR beta chain. The time point: 2014-2015 season, 7 days after vaccination. The CDR3 consists of 13 residues. CDR1 GTSNPN and CDR2 SVGIG come from the germline V gene (reference sequence). V dropped 1 base and J dropped 8; count of bases not matched to a gene: 2. Only in-frame clones appear in the TCRdb table, and some are missing; sequencing was by immunoSEQ multiplex PCR. Of about 15,000 clones listed, about 81% are singletons. This entry is derived from a study of follicular helper T cells after annual influenza vaccination. The rearrangement links TRBV30 to TRBJ1-6; the match to TRBD1 covers 7 bases. The specimen comprised CXCR5+ CD38- circulating T follicular helper cells from blood, sampled 7 days after influenza vaccination. Specified subset: circulating Tfh, non-naive CD4+CXCR5+PD-1+ (ICOS+CD38+ or ICOS-CD38-). This clonotype was obtained from an adult who received the influenza vaccine. The CDR3 loop reads CAWSGTGDSPLHF. The CDR3 DNA reads TGTGCCTGGAGTGGCACAGGGGATTCACCCCTCCACTTT.